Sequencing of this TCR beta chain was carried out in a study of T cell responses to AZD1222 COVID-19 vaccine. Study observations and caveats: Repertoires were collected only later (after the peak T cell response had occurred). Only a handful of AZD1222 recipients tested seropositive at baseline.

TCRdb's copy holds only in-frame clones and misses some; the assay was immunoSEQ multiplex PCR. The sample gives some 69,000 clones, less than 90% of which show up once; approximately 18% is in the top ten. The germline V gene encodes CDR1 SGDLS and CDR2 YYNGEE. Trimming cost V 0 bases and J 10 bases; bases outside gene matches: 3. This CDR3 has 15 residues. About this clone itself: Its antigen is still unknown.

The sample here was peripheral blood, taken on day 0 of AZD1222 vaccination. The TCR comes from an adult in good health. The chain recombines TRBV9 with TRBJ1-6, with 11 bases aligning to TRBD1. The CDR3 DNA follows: TGTGCCAGCAGCGTAGTTGGGACAGGGGGATCACCCCTCCACTTT. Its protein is CASSVVGTGGSPLHF.